This T cell receptor beta chain was captured in a study of T cell repertoires in cytomegalovirus infection. Overall study context: Newly reported HLA-C-restricted and thoroughly characterized HLA-B-restricted CMV epitopes were employed.

Notes on this clonotype: Its antigen is not identified. Likely a read error: the CDR3 ends without its conserved phenylalanine or tryptophan.

One entry per CDR3 protein results from TCRdb running MiXCR on the reads. The profile shows roughly 920,000 distinct CDR3 sequences, approximately 32% of them singletons. Study-level results: Dominating the ex vivo response were HLA-C-restricted CMV-specific TCR beta clonotypes.

This TCR was sampled from a human donor in good health (CMV status not recorded). Some clones in this sample may be carry-over from other donors' samples. Sequencing was performed on cultured CD8+ T cells from PBMCs, taken from culture after CMV antigen stimulation.

The CDR3 DNA reads TGTGCCAGCAGCTCCAACTCGGGCATTCCTACAAACCTCTATGGCTACACCATC. This sequence encodes CASSSNSGIPTNLYGYTI. The chain carries TRBV7-4 and TRBJ1-2; D remains unclear. Trimming stripped 4 bases from V and 4 bases from J, with 25 bases between. This CDR3 region has 18 residues. Germline V gene sequence: CDR1 SGHVT, CDR2 SQSDAQ.